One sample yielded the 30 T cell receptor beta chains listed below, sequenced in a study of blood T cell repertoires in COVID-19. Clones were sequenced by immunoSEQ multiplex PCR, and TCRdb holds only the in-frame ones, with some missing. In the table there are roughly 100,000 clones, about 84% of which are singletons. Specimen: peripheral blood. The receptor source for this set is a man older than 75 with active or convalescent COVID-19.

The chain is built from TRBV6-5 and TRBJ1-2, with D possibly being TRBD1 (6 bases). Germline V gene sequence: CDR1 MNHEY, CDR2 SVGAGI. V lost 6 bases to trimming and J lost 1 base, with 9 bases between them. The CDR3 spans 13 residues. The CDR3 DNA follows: TGTGCCAGCAGGCAGGACAGTAACTATGGCTACACCTTC. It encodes CASRQDSNYGYTF.

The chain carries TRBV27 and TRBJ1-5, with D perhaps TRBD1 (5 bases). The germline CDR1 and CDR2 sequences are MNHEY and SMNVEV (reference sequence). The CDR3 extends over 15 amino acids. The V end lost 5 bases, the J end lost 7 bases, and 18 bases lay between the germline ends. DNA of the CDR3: TGTGCCAGCAGTCTCGGCCCGGCGGGGGGGCAGCCCCAGCATTTT. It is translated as CASSLGPAGGQPQHF.

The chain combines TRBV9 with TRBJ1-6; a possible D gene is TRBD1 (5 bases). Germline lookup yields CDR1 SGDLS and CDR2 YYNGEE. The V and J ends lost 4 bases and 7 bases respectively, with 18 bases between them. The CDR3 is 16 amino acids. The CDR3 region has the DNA TGTGCCAGCAGCCCGCTGGGGGGGGTGGCCAATTCACCCCTCCACTTT. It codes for CASSPLGGVANSPLHF.

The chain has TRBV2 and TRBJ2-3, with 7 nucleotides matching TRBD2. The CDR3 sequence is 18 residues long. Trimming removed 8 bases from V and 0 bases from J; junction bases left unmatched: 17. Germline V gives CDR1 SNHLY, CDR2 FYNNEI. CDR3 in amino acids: CASVWGGRTSSSTDTQYF. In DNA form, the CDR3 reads TGTGCCAGCGTGTGGGGGGGACGGACAAGCTCTAGCACAGATACGCAGTATTTT.

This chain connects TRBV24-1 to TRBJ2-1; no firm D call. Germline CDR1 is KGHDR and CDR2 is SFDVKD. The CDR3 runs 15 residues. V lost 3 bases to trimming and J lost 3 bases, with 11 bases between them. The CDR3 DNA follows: TGTGCCACCAGTGATCCCAAGTCGGGCTACAATGAGCAGTTCTTC. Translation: CATSDPKSGYNEQFF.

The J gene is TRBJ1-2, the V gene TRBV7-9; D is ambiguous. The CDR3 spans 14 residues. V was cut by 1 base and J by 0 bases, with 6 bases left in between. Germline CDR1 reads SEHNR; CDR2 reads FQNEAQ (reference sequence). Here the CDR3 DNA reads TGTGCCAGCAGCTTAGTCAATTCTAACTATGGCTACACCTTC. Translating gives CASSLVNSNYGYTF.

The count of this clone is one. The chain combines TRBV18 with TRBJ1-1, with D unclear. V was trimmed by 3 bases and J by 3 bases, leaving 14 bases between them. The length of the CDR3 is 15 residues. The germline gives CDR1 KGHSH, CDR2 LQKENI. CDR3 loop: CASSPNWRPDTEAFF. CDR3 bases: TGTGCCAGCTCACCTAATTGGAGGCCCGACACTGAAGCTTTCTTT.

This chain's CDR3 is CASSKQLNTEAFF. The CDR3 nucleotides read TGCGCCAGCAGCAAACAGTTGAACACTGAAGCTTTCTTT. The chain carries TRBV4-1 and TRBJ1-1; no reliable D call. The CDR3 is made up of 13 amino acids. V dropped 5 bases and J dropped 0 bases, with 7 bases sitting between them. Germline CDR1 is MGHRA and CDR2 is YSYEKL.

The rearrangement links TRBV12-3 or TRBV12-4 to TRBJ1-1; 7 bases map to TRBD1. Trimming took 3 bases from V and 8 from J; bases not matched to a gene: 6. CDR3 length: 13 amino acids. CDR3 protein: CASSFNPDREAFF. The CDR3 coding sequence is TGTGCCAGCAGTTTCAATCCGGACAGGGAAGCTTTCTTT.

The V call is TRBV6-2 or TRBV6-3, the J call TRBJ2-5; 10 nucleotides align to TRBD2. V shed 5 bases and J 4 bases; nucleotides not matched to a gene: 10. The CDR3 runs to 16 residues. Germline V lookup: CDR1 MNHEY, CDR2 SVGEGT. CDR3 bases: TGTGCCAGCAGTAATAGCGGGGGGCCCATCGGAGAGACCCAGTACTTC. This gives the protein CASSNSGGPIGETQYF.

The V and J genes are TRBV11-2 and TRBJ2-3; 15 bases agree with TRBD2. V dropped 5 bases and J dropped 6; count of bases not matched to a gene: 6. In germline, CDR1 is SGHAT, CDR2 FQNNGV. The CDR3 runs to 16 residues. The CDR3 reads CASSRTGTSGGDTQYF. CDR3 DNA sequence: TGTGCCAGCAGCCGGACCGGGACTAGCGGGGGGGATACGCAGTATTTT.

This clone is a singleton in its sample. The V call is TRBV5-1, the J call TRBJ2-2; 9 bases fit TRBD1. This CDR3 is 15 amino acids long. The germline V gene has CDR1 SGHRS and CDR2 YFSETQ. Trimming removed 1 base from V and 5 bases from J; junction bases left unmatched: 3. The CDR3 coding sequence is TGCGCCAGCAGCTTGATGGGACAGGGTACCGGGGAGCTGTTTTTT. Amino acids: CASSLMGQGTGELFF. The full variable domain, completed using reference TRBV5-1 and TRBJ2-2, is KAGVTQTPRYLIKTRGQQVTLSCSPISGHRSVSWYQQTPGQGLQFLFEYFSETQRNKGNFPGRFSGRQFSNSRSEMNVSTLELGDSALYLCASSLMGQGTGELFFGEGSRLTVL.

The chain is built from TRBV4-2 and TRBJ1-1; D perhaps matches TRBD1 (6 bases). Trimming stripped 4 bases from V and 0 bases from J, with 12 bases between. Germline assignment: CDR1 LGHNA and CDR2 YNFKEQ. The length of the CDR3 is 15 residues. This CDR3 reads CASSLGTSLNTEAFF. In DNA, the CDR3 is TGTGCCAGCAGCCTAGGGACATCCTTGAACACTGAAGCTTTCTTT.

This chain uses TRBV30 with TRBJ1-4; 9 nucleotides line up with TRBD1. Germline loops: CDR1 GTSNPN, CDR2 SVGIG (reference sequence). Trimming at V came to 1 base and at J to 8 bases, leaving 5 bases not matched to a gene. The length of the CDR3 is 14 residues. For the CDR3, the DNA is TGTGCCTGGAGTGACAGGGGGCAAGGGGAAAAACTGTTTTTT. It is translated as CAWSDRGQGEKLFF.

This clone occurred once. The CDR3 reads CASSRGTEVTF. CDR3 sequence (DNA): TGCGCCAGCAGCCGCGGGACTGAAGTCACCTTC. The chain recombines TRBV4-1 with TRBJ1-2; perhaps TRBD1 as D (5 bases). Trimming removed 4 bases from V and 13 bases from J, with 13 bases in between. The germline V gene encodes CDR1 MGHRA and CDR2 YSYEKL. The CDR3 totals 11 residues.

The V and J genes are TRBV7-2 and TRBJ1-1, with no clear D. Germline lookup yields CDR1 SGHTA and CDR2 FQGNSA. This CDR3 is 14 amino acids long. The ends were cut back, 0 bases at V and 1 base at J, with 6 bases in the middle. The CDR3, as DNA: TGTGCCAGCAGCTTAGCGCGGGGGAACACTGAAGCTTTCTTT. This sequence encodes CASSLARGNTEAFF.

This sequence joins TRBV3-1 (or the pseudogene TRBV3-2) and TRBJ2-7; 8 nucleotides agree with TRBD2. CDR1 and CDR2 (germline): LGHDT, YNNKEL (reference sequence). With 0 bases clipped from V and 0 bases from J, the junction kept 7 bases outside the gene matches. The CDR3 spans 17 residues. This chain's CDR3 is CASSQDGSAGVSYEQYF. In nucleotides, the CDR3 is TGTGCCAGCAGCCAAGACGGGTCAGCGGGGGTCTCCTACGAGCAGTACTTC.

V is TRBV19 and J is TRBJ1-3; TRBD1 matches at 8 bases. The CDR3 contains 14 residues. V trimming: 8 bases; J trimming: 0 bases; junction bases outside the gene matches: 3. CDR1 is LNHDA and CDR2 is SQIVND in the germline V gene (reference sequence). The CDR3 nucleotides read TGTGCCAGTGCGGGACAGGCCTCTGGAAACACCATATATTTT. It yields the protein CASAGQASGNTIYF.

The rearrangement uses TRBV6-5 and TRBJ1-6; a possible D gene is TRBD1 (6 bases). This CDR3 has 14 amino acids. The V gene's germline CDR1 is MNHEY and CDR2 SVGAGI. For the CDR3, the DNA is TGTGCTGGGAGGGGGGCACTCAGGGGTTCACCCCTCCACTTT. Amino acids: CAGRGALRGSPLHF.

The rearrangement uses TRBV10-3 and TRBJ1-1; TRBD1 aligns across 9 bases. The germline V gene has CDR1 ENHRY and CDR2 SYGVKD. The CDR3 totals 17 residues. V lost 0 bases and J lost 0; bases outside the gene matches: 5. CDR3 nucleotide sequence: TGTGCCATCAGTGAGTCAGGGACAGGGCCCATGAACACTGAAGCTTTCTTT. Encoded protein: CAISESGTGPMNTEAFF.

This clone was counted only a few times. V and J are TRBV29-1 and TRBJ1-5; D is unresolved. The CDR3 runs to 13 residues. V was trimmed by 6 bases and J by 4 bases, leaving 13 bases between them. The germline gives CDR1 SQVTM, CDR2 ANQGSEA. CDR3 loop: CSVAGSGNQPQHF. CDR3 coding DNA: TGCAGCGTGGCGGGGTCCGGGAATCAGCCCCAGCATTTT.

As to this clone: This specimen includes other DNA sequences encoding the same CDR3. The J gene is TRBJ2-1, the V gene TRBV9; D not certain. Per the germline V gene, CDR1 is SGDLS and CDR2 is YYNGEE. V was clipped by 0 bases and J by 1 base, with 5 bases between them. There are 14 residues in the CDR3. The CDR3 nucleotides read TGTGCCAGCAGCGTAGAACGGTCCTACAATGAGCAGTTCTTC. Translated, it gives CASSVERSYNEQFF.

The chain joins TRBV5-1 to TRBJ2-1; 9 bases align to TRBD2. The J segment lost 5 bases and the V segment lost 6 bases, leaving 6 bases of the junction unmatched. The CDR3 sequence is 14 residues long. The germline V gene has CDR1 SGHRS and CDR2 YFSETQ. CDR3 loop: CASTPASGNNEQFF. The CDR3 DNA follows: TGCGCCAGCACCCCCGCTAGCGGGAACAATGAGCAGTTCTTC.

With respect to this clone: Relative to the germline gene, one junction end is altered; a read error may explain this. The CDR3 region has the DNA TGTGCCAGCAGTTTTGCCGACAGGGGAGAGTTC. Translated, it gives CASSFADRGEF. The chain is built from TRBV12-3 or TRBV12-4 and TRBJ1-2, with 8 nucleotides matching TRBD1. CDR3 size: 11 residues.

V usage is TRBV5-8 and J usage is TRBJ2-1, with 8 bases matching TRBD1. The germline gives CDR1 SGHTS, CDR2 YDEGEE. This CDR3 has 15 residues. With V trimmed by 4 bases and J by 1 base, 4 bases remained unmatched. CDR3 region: CASSRQGASYNEQFF. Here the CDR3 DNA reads TGTGCCAGCAGCCGGCAGGGGGCTTCCTACAATGAGCAGTTCTTC.

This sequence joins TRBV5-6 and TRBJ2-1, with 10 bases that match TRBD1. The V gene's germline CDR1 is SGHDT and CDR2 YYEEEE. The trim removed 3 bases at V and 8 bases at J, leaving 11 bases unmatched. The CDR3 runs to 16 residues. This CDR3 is CASSSPRQGARDEQFF. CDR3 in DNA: TGTGCCAGCAGCTCTCCTCGACAGGGGGCGCGGGATGAGCAGTTCTTC. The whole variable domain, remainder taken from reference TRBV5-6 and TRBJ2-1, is DAGVTQSPTHLIKTRGQQVTLRCSPKSGHDTVSWYQQALGQGPQFIFQYYEEEERQRGNFPDRFSGHQFPNYSSELNVNALLLGDSALYLCASSSPRQGARDEQFFGPGTRLTVL.

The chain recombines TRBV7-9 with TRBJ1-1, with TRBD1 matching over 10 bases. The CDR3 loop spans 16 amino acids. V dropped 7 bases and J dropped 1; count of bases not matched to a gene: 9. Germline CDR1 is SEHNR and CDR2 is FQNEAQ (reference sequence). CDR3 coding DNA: TGTGCCAGCATCCCACAGACAGGGGGCGCGAACACTGAAGCTTTCTTT. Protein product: CASIPQTGGANTEAFF.

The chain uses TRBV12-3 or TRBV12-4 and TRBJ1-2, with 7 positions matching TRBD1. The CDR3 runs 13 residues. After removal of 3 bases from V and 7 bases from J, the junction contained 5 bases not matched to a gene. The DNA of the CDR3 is TGTGCCAGCAGTTTTCAGGGGGACTCTGGCTACACCTTC. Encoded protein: CASSFQGDSGYTF.

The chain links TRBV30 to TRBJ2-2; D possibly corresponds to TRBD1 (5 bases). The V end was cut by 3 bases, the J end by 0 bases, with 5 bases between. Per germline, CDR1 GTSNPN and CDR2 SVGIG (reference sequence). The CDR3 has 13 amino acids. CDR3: CAWRGANTGELFF. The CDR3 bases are TGTGCCTGGAGAGGGGCGAACACCGGGGAGCTGTTTTTT.

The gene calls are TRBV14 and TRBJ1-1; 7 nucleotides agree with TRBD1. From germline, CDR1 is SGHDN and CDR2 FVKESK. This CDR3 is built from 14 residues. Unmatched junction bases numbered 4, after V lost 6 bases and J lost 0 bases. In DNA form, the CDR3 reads TGTGCCAGCAGACCTACAGGGGTGAACACTGAAGCTTTCTTT. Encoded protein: CASRPTGVNTEAFF.